This T cell receptor beta chain comes out of a study of blood T cell repertoires in COVID-19. About the research overall: Acute and convalescent COVID-19 specimens originated in the United States, Italy and Spain. T cells, B-cell-depleted T cells, or PBMCs supplied cDNA or gDNA.

Study processing details: The assay estimated nucleated cells by amplifying reference gene primers. The protocol was immunoSEQ multiplex PCR, while the TCRdb copy is restricted to in-frame clones and leaves out a portion. For V, J and clone size, that table is used; D and trimming come from the DNA. Seen here are more than 95,000 clones, approximately 80% observed once, and the top ten hold about 40%. Germline CDR1 reads LGHNA; CDR2 reads YNFKEQ. CDR3 size: 15 residues. The trim removed 0 bases at V and 9 bases at J, leaving 6 bases unmatched. The sequenced material came from peripheral blood. This TCR was recovered from a man aged 35 to 55 with active or convalescent COVID-19. This rearrangement joins TRBV4-2 to TRBJ2-1; 9 bases match TRBD2. This CDR3 is CASSQDAGGALEQFF. CDR3 DNA sequence: TGTGCCAGCAGCCAAGACGCGGGGGGGGCCCTTGAGCAGTTCTTC.